These 16 T cell receptor beta chains originate from one sample sequenced in a study of CD8+ T cells in alopecia areata. As the sequencing template, cDNA was produced by extracting RNA and reverse transcribing it. Repertoires were generated with immunoSEQ multiplex PCR, while TCRdb's copy carries only in-frame clones and drops some. This table has over 95,000 clones, around 38% appearing once. Sequencing was done on a sample of CD4+ T cells sorted from blood. Receptors originate from a human donor with alopecia areata.

The rearrangement joins TRBV2 to TRBJ2-1; weak D call: TRBD2 (6 bases). V was clipped by 8 bases and J by 5 bases, with 10 bases between them. CDR3 length: 12 residues. In germline, CDR1 is SNHLY, CDR2 FYNNEI. CDR3 sequence reads: CASLGGDNEQFF. The CDR3, as DNA: TGTGCCAGCCTAGGAGGGGACAATGAGCAGTTCTTC. Combining the CDR3 with reference TRBV2 and TRBJ2-1 gives the whole variable domain EPEVTQTPSHQVTQMGQEVILRCVPISNHLYFYWYRQILGQKVEFLVSFYNNEISEKSEIFDDQFSVERPDGSNFTLKIRSTKLEDSAMYFCASLGGDNEQFFGPGTRLTVL.

This clone was seen only a few times. The genes are TRBV29-1 and TRBJ2-1; D could derive from TRBD1 or TRBD2 (6 bases each). V was shortened by 6 bases and J by 3 bases, with 18 bases between the two germline ends. The CDR3 totals 15 residues. The V gene's germline CDR1 is SQVTM and CDR2 ANQGSEA. The CDR3 protein is CSVSAGGGDYNEQFF. The CDR3 DNA follows: TGCAGCGTCTCGGCTGGGGGCGGGGACTACAATGAGCAGTTCTTC.

The table lists this clone with a few counts. V usage is TRBV14 and J usage is TRBJ2-5, with 12 positions matching TRBD2. Germline trimming cut 3 bases from V and 10 bases from J; bases unmatched to any gene: 6. Germline V gene data show CDR1 as SGHDN and CDR2 as FVKESK. The CDR3 is 14 residues long. As DNA, the CDR3 is TGTGCCAGCAGCCACGGACTAGCGGGGAGGATCCAGTACTTC. Protein: CASSHGLAGRIQYF. The full variable domain, completed using reference TRBV14 and TRBJ2-5, is EAGVTQFPSHSVIEKGQTVTLRCDPISGHDNLYWYRRVMGKEIKFLLHFVKESKQDESGMPNNRFLAERTGGTYSTLKVQPAELEDSGVYFCASSHGLAGRIQYFGPGTRLLVL.

The chain recombines TRBV29-1 with TRBJ1-2, with D possibly matching TRBD1 (6 bases). Germline values: CDR1 SQVTM, CDR2 ANQGSEA. There are 14 residues in the CDR3. Trimming shortened V by 0 bases and J by 8 bases, and 16 bases separated the two germline ends. CDR3 DNA: TGCAGCGTTGAAGAGGCGGGCAGGGGTTTGGGCTACACCTTC. It is translated as CSVEEAGRGLGYTF.

This clone was counted a single time. The chain uses TRBV9 and TRBJ1-1, with unresolved D. CDR3 length: 15 amino acids. CDR1 SGDLS and CDR2 YYNGEE come from the germline V gene. With 4 bases removed from V and 0 bases from J, the gap between germline ends came to 13 bases. This CDR3 is CASSLTGLMNTEAFF. Here the CDR3 DNA reads TGTGCCAGCAGCCTCACGGGCTTGATGAACACTGAAGCTTTCTTT.

This clone was observed a few times. The V and J genes are TRBV10-2 and TRBJ2-7; D assignment may be TRBD1 or TRBD2 (5 bases each). Germline loops: CDR1 WSHSY, CDR2 SAAADI. The CDR3 has 17 residues. V shed 0 bases and J shed 5 bases, with 20 bases lying between them. The CDR3 spells CASSESTGTSRPNEQYF. CDR3 in DNA: TGCGCCAGCAGTGAGTCCACCGGGACGAGCAGGCCCAACGAGCAGTACTTC.

This chain links TRBV6-5 with TRBJ1-2, with a tentative D call TRBD1 (5 bases). Looked up from germline, CDR1 is MNHEY and CDR2 is SVGAGI. The CDR3 loop spans 13 amino acids. The V end lost 5 bases, the J end lost 4 bases, and 11 bases lay between the germline ends. In DNA form, the CDR3 reads TGTGCCAGCAGTATCGGCAGGGCCTATGGCTACACCTTC. Its translation: CASSIGRAYGYTF.

The sample holds a few counts of this clone. V is TRBV30 and J is TRBJ1-2; TRBD1 is a possible D gene (5 bases). V gave up 0 bases and J gave up 4 bases, with 15 bases separating them. Germline assignment: CDR1 GTSNPN and CDR2 SVGIG (reference sequence). This CDR3 contains 15 residues. CDR3 sequence (DNA): TGTGCCTGGAGTGTAAGATTTCGGGGACTCTATGGCTACACCTTC. Amino acids: CAWSVRFRGLYGYTF.

The chain employs TRBV18 and TRBJ1-2; D is undetermined. The CDR3 covers 13 residues. Germline V lookup: CDR1 KGHSH, CDR2 LQKENI. Trimming stripped 3 bases from V and 1 base from J, with 6 bases between. CDR3 sequence (DNA): TGTGCCAGCTCACCCGGTTATAACTATGGCTACACCTTC. Amino acid sequence: CASSPGYNYGYTF.

This clone has a handful of counts. V usage is TRBV29-1 and J usage is TRBJ2-5, with 10 bases fitting TRBD2. Germline CDR1 reads SQVTM; CDR2 reads ANQGSEA. The CDR3 runs to 15 residues. The J segment lost 1 base and the V segment lost 4 bases, leaving 6 bases of the junction unmatched. The CDR3 sequence is CSVGTSGSFQETQYF. CDR3 bases: TGCAGCGTTGGGACTAGCGGCTCCTTCCAAGAGACCCAGTACTTC.

CDR3 nucleotides: TGTGCCAGCAGCATAACGATGTCCCCACCCCTCCACTTT. It yields the protein CASSITMSPPLHF. This sequence joins TRBV9 and TRBJ1-6; D is ambiguous. Germline V gene lookup returns CDR1 SGDLS and CDR2 YYNGEE. With 4 bases removed from V and 11 bases from J, the gap between germline ends came to 13 bases. This CDR3 contains 13 residues.

The chain uses TRBV30 and TRBJ2-2; D is perhaps TRBD2 (6 bases). The V and J ends lost 3 bases and 7 bases respectively, with 21 bases between them. The CDR3 totals 16 residues. Germline V lookup: CDR1 GTSNPN, CDR2 SVGIG (reference sequence). CDR3 residues: CAWRRGGAGRIGELFF. Written as DNA, the CDR3 is TGTGCCTGGAGAAGGGGCGGGGCGGGGCGGATCGGGGAGCTGTTTTTT.

The rearrangement uses TRBV30 and TRBJ2-7; 9 nucleotides line up with TRBD2. The CDR3 length is 15 residues. After removal of 3 bases from V and 5 bases from J, the junction contained 11 bases not matched to a gene. Germline V gene data show CDR1 as GTSNPN and CDR2 as SVGIG (reference sequence). In DNA form, the CDR3 reads TGTGCCTGGAGGGATTTAGCGGGGGTGGGCGACGAGCAGTACTTC. Translated: CAWRDLAGVGDEQYF.

This clone came up a few times. The CDR3 DNA is TGTGCCAGCAGCTTTGGGGAAGTGACAGATACGCAGTATTTT. Amino acids: CASSFGEVTDTQYF. This chain connects TRBV7-8 to TRBJ2-3; D gene uncertain. Germline V gene lookup returns CDR1 SGHVS and CDR2 FQNEAQ. V gave up 3 bases and J gave up 3 bases, with 10 bases separating them. The CDR3 has 14 residues.

This clone is medium-sized within its sample. The chain couples TRBV18 to TRBJ2-7, with TRBD2 identical over 8 bases. V shed 1 base and J 2 bases; nucleotides not matched to a gene: 4. The CDR3 is 15 residues long. Germline assignment: CDR1 KGHSH and CDR2 LQKENI. The CDR3 DNA reads TGTGCCAGCTCACCACGGGTAGCGGGGACCTACGAGCAGTACTTC. Residues: CASSPRVAGTYEQYF. Supplemented by reference TRBV18 and TRBJ2-7, the full variable domain reads NAGVMQNPRHLVRRRGQEARLRCSPMKGHSHVYWYRQLPEEGLKFMVYLQKENIIDESGMPKERFSAEFPKEGPSILRIQQVVRGDSAAYFCASSPRVAGTYEQYFGPGTRLTVT.

The V and J genes are TRBV9 and TRBJ2-5; the D gene is possibly TRBD1 (5 bases). The length of the CDR3 is 15 residues. Germline loops: CDR1 SGDLS, CDR2 YYNGEE. Trimming shortened V by 0 bases and J by 0 bases, and 9 bases separated the two germline ends. CDR3 sequence: CASSVGKGNQETQYF. The CDR3 nucleotides read TGTGCCAGCAGCGTAGGGAAGGGGAACCAAGAGACCCAGTACTTC.